This T cell receptor (beta chain) was recovered during a study of OX40 agonist ivuxolimab in advanced cancers. Notes on the study in general: In the 0.1 to 3.0 mg/kg range, CD4+ and CD8+ blood T cells had expanded clonally by week 6. It was not determined which antigens were specifically recognized by the peripheral T cells that had undergone clonal expansion.

Germline V gene lookup returns CDR1 SGHNT and CDR2 YYREEE (reference sequence). V shed 3 bases, J shed 1 base, and the junction held 2 bases outside the gene matches. The CDR3 has 15 amino acids. Data came from immunoSEQ multiplex PCR; TCRdb stores just in-frame clones and leaves some out. The sample contains about 60,000 clones, 84% of which appear only once. About this clone itself: The antigen is undetermined.

The source of this sequence is an adult with an advanced solid tumor such as melanoma, head and neck, liver or kidney cancer. V is TRBV5-4 and J is TRBJ2-3, with 10 bases lining up with TRBD1. Sample: CD4+ or CD8+ T cells sorted from blood, taken in a trial of the OX40 agonist ivuxolimab. The CDR3 reads CASSSGTGGTDTQYF. The CDR3 coding sequence is TGTGCCAGCAGCTCAGGGACAGGGGGCACAGATACGCAGTATTTT. The full variable domain, its missing parts supplied by reference TRBV5-4 and TRBJ2-3, is ETGVTQSPTHLIKTRGQQVTLRCSSQSGHNTVSWYQQALGQGPQFIFQYYREEENGRGNFPPRFSGLQFPNYSSELNVNALELDDSALYLCASSSGTGGTDTQYFGPGTRLTVL.